This T cell receptor beta chain emerged from a study of control samples from healthy donors and cancer patients. This CDR3 is built from 16 residues. CDR1 and CDR2 (germline): LGHNA, YSLEER. V lost 1 base and J 2 bases, leaving 11 bases between the germline ends. Only in-frame clones appear in the TCRdb table, and some are missing; sequencing was by immunoSEQ multiplex PCR. The table has 150,000 to 200,000 clones, approximately 93% seen once; the top ten hold about 9.3%. This TCR came from a woman in her thirties or forties in good health. The material sequenced was blood. The rearrangement links TRBV4-3 to TRBJ2-2; tentatively, D is TRBD2 (6 bases). CDR3 DNA: TGCGCCAGCAGCCAAGGGGTCGGGAGAAACACCGGGGAGCTGTTTTTT. Its protein product is CASSQGVGRNTGELFF.